This T cell receptor (beta chain) was recorded in a study of identifying expanded T cells in peripheral blood. During the collection period, no donor immune events like infections were recorded. Using immunoSEQ multiplex PCR, the repertoire was profiled, and TCRdb retains in-frame clones only, with some absent. Among approximately 90,000 clones listed, roughly 85% were seen once. Trimming took 5 bases from V and 5 from J, leaving 10 bases between them. The CDR3 is 13 residues long. In germline, CDR1 is SEHNR, CDR2 FQNEAQ (reference sequence). This clonotype was sampled from a person aged 18 to 75 in good health. The sequenced sample was blood. The chain carries TRBV7-9 and TRBJ1-5; possible D gene TRBD1, 5 bases. CDR3 region: CASSDSEYQPQHF. CDR3 coding DNA: TGTGCCAGCAGCGACAGTGAATATCAGCCCCAGCATTTT.